This T cell receptor beta chain was sequenced in a study of blood T cell repertoires in COVID-19. Background on the study: COVID-19 samples collected from the United States, Italy and Spain covered acute and convalescent phases. PBMCs, B-cell-depleted T cells, or T cells provided the cDNA or gDNA that made up the material.

Looked up from germline, CDR1 is SNHLY and CDR2 is FYNNEI. The CDR3 has 15 residues. Trimming shortened V by 6 bases and J by 2 bases, and 14 bases separated the two germline ends. Original methodology: Reference gene primers were amplified, and this amplification served to estimate nucleated cell counts. Measured with immunoSEQ multiplex PCR; TCRdb has only the in-frame clones, and not every one. From that table come the V and J calls and clone size; the DNA was used to work out D and trimming. The sample holds 75,000 to 80,000 clones, 75% to 90% seen once. This sequence was found in a human donor in a cohort sampled during active COVID-19. Sample: peripheral blood. The V gene is TRBV2, the J gene TRBJ2-1; D is unresolved. CDR3: CASRNDGEAYNEQFF. The CDR3 DNA sequence: TGTGCCAGCAGGAACGATGGAGAAGCCTACAATGAGCAGTTCTTC. The whole variable domain, remainder taken from reference TRBV2 and TRBJ2-1, is EPEVTQTPSHQVTQMGQEVILRCVPISNHLYFYWYRQILGQKVEFLVSFYNNEISEKSEIFDDQFSVERPDGSNFTLKIRSTKLEDSAMYFCASRNDGEAYNEQFFGPGTRLTVL.